This T cell receptor (beta chain) comes out of a study of blood T cell repertoires in COVID-19 (dated by TCRdb to 2019 to 2021). Background for the entire study: Samples covering the acute and convalescent phases of COVID-19 were provided by collaborators in the United States, Italy and Spain. Nearly every sample came with metadata listing a de-identified subject ID, COVID-19 status, age in years and sex. The dataset comprised deeply sampled blood TCRbeta repertoires from subjects exposed to, actively infected with, or recovered from COVID-19. The repertoires were made available in a free public database intended to serve as a resource for research on the immune response to SARS-CoV-2. The samples were drawn from two sources: the first 160 participants of the ongoing ImmuneRACE study, and 1,000 to 1,500 subjects contributed by 6 global collaborators. The prospective study material was composed of cDNA or gDNA derived from T cells, B-cell-depleted T cells, or PBMCs. Where available, HLA class I and class II types were taken from metadata supplied by the sample provider and were not determined by assay-based typing.

Notes on this clone: Which antigen it targets is not known. It has no much larger one-base neighbor in the sample; base qualities were not kept.

Spanning cysteine to phenylalanine, the CDR3 consists of 15 amino acids. Only the CDR3 DNA stays, 45 bases, in frame from base 1. The CDR1 and CDR2 encoded by the germline V gene (reference sequence) are LGHDT and YNNKEL. Trimmed from V: 4 bases; trimmed from J: 5 bases; junction bases lacking a gene match: 7. The immunoSEQ Assay, a bias-controlled multiplex PCR, was used to amplify TCRbeta CDR3 regions from genomic DNA. Per the original workflow: The number of nucleated cells in each sample was estimated by amplification of reference gene primers within the assay. To quantify the absolute abundance of each unique TCRbeta CDR3 rearrangement, sequence reads were collapsed and filtered. Productive Simpson clonality was computed per sample as the square root of Simpson's diversity index over productive rearrangements. The table was pulled from immuneACCESS by TCRdb, which kept in-frame rearrangements only. Such tables lose some clones; where checked, under half of the loss comes from unresolved V genes, and the rest has no known cause. The DNA was the basis for D and trimming; V, J and clone size are from that table. Counted in this sample were 200,000 to 250,000 clones; under 85% of them appeared once. About 8.3% of the sample is taken by the ten largest.

In Seattle, one collaborating source enrolled patients while the infection was active and tracked those patients longitudinally over the course of disease. Collaborating institutions collected whole blood in K2EDTA tubes following their own protocols. For TCRbeta analysis, collaborator samples were shipped as frozen whole blood, as isolated PBMCs, or as DNA extracted from either sample type. The investigation overall reported the following: The amount of clinical and demographic metadata varied by source and participant and was provided uncurated.

This receptor was taken from a woman of 80 years or more with COVID-19, enrolled during active disease. Here the chain combines TRBV3-1 (or the pseudogene TRBV3-2) and TRBJ1-4, and TRBD1 aligns with 7 junction nucleotides. Sequenced: peripheral blood. The DNA reads TGTGCCAGCAGCCCGGCCGGGACAGCGAATGAAAAACTGTTTTTT. Translated, this is CASSPAGTANEKLFF.